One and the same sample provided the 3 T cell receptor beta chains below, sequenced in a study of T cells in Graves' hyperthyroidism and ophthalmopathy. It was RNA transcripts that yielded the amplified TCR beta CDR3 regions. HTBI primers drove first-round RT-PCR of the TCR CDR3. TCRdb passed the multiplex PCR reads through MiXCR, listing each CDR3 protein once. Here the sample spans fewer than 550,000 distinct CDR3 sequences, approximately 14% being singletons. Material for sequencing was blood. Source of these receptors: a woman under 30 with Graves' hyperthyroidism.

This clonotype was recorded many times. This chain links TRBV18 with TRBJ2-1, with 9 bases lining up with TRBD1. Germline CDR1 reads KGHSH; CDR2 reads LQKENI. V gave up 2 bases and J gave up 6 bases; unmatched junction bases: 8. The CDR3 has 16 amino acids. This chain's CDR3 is CASSPGTGGLGNEQFF. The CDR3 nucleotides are TGTGCCAGCTCACCAGGAACAGGGGGCCTTGGCAATGAGCAGTTCTTC.

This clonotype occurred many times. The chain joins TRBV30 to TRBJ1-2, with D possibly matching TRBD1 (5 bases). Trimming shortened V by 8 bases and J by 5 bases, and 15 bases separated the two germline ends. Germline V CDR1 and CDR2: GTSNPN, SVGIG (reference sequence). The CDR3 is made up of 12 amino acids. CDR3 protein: CAGRPGAYGYTF. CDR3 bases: TGTGCCGGCCGACCCGGGGCATATGGCTACACCTTC.

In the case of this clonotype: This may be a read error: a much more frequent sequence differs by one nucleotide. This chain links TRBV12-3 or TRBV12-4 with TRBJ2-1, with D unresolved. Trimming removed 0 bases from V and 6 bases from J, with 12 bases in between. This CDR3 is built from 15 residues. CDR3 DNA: TGTGCCAGCAGTTTAGCGGGAAGGCCAGGCAATGAGCAGTTCTTC. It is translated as CASSLAGRPGNEQFF.